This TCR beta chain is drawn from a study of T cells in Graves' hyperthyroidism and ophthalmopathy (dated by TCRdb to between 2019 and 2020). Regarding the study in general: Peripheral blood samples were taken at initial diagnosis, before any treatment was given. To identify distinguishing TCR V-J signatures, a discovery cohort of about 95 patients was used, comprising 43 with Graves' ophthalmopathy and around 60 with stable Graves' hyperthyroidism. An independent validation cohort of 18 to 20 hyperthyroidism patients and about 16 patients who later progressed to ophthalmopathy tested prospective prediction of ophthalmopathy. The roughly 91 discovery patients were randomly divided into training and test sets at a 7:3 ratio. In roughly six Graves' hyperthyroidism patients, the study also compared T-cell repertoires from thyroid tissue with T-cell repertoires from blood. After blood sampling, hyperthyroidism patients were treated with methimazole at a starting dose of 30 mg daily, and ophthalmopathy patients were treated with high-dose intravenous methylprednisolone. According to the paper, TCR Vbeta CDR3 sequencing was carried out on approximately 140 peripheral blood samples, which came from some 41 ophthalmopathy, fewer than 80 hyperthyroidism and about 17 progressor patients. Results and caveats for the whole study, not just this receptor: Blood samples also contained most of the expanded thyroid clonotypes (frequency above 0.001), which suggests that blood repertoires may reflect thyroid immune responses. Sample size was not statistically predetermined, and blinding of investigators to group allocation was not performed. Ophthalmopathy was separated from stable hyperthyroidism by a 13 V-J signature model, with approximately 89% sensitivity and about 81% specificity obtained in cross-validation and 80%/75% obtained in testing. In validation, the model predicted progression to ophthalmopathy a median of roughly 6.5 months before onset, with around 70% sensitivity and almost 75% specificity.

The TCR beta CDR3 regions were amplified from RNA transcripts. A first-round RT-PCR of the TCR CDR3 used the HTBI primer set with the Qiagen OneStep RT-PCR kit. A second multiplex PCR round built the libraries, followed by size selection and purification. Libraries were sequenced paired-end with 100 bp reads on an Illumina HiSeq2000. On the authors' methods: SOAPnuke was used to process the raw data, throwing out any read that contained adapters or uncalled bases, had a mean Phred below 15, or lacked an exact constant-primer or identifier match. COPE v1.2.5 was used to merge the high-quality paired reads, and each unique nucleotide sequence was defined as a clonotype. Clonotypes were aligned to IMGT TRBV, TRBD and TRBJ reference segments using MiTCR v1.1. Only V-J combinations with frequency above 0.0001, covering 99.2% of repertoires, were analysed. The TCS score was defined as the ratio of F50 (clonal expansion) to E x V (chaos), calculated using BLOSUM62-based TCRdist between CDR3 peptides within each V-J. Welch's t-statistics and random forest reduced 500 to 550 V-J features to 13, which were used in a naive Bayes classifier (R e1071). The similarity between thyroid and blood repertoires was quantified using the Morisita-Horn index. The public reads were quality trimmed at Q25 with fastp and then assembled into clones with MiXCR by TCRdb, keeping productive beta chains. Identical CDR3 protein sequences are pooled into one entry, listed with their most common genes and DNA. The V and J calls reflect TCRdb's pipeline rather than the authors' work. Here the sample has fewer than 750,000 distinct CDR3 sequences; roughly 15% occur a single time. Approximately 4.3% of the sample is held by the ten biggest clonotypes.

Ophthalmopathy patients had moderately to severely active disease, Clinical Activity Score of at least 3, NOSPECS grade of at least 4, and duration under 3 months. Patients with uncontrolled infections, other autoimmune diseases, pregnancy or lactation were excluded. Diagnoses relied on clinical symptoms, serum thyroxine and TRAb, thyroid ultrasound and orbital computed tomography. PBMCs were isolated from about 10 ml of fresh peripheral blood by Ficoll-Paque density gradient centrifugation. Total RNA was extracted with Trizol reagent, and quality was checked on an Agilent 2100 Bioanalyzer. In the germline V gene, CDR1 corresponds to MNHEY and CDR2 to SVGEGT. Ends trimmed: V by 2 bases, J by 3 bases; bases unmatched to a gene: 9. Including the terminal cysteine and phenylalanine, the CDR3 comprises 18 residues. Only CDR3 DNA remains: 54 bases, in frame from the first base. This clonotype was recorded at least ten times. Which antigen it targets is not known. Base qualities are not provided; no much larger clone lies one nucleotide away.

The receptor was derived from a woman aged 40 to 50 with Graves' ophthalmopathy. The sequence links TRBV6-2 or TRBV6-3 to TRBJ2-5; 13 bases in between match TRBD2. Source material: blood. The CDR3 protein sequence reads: CASSYDTSGRALEETQYF. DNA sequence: TGTGCCAGCAGTTACGACACTAGCGGGAGGGCCTTGGAAGAGACCCAGTACTTC.